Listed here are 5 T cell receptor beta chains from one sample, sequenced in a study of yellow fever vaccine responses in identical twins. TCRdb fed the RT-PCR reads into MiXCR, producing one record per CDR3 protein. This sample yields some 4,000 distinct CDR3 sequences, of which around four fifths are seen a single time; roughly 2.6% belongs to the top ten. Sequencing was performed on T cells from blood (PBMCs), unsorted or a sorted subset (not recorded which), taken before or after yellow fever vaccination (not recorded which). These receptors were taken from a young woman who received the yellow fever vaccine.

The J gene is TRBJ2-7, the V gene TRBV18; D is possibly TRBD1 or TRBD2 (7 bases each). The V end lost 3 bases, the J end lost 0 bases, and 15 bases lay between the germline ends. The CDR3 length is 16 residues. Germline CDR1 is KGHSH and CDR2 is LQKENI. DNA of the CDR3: TGTGCCAGCTCACCCGGGGGGAACAGGGGCTCCTACGAGCAGTACTTC. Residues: CASSPGGNRGSYEQYF.

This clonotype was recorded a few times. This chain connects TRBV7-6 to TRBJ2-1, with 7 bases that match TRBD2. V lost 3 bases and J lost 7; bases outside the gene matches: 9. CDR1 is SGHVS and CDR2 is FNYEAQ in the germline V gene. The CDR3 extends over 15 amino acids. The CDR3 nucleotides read TGTGCCAGCAGCTTGACTGGACGGGAGGCTAATGAGCAGTTCTTC. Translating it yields CASSLTGREANEQFF.

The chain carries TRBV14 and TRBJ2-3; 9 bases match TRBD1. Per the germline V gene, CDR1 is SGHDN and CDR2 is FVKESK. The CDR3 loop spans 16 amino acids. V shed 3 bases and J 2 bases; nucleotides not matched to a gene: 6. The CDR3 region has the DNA TGTGCCAGCAGCCATCTTGGGGACAGGGTCACAGATACGCAGTATTTT. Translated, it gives CASSHLGDRVTDTQYF.

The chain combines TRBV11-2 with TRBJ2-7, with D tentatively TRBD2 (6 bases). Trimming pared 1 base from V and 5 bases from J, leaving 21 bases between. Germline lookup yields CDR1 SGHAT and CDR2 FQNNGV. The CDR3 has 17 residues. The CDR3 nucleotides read TGTGCCAGCAGCTTAGGTTCGTTATGGGGGGATCCAAACGAGCAGTACTTC. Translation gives CASSLGSLWGDPNEQYF.

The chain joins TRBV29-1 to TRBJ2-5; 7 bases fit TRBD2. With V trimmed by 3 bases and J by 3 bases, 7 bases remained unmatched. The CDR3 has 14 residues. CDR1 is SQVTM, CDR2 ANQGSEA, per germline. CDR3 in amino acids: CSVESSGKEETQYF. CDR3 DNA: TGCAGCGTTGAGTCGAGCGGGAAGGAAGAGACCCAGTACTTC.